The sample holds a few counts of the clone carrying this T cell receptor (beta chain). Its target is unknown. This sample stems from a study of Graves' ophthalmopathy and Graves' hyperthyroidism. Background on the study: No progression to ophthalmopathy over 18 months defined stable hyperthyroidism. Study results and caveats: Blood also held most thyroid clonotypes expanded above 0.001 frequency. The model flagged ophthalmopathy progression at around 70% sensitivity and 72% to 75% specificity.

The V gene lost 0 bases and the J gene lost 5 bases, with 18 bases spanning the gap. The length of the CDR3 is 17 residues. Per germline, CDR1 SGHKS and CDR2 YYEKEE (reference sequence). TCR beta CDR3 amplification used RNA transcripts. First-round RT-PCR employed HTBI primers, with a second-round multiplex PCR after it. TCRdb analysed the multiplex PCR reads with MiXCR anew, one entry per CDR3 protein. The repertoire holds 560,000 or so distinct CDR3 sequences, 39% seen once, with around 4.6% in the top ten. V usage is TRBV5-5 and J usage is TRBJ1-5; D is unresolved. The sample comprised peripheral blood or thyroid tissue (not recorded which). The receptor was isolated from an adult man with Graves' hyperthyroidism. CDR3 amino acids: CASSLGALAFEYQPQHF. In nucleotides, the CDR3 is TGTGCCAGCAGCTTGGGGGCTTTGGCCTTCGAGTATCAGCCCCAGCATTTT.